This T cell receptor beta chain was captured in a study of T-cell memory formation after mild COVID-19 (dated by TCRdb to the early 2020s). Study-level background: Most TCR sequence clusters were specific to one of the two donors. In two donors, T-cell clones that expanded and contracted after mild COVID-19 were followed by sequencing TCRalpha and TCRbeta repertoires longitudinally. Two young, previously healthy adult volunteers made up the cohort, one male and one female. Broad study findings and their caveats: Contracting CD4+ clones appeared mostly in the CM and EM memory subsets, whereas CD8+ clones were enriched in EMRA. Only a couple of mild cases were covered in the study, and larger cohorts including severe cases with pre-infection samples were considered necessary. Some responding clones were detected in pre-infection memory, suggesting pre-existing cross-reactive memory T cells joined the SARS-CoV-2 response. Whether the second-wave clones peaking on day 37 were SARS-CoV-2 specific was not confirmed. From day 15 to 85, contracting clones showed balanced CD4/CD8 phenotypes, whereas a second wave of clones that expanded from day 15 to 37 leaned towards CD4+.

Data came from an Illumina NovaSeq 6000. cDNA libraries for TCRalpha and TCRbeta were prepared by 5'RACE using constant-segment primers, with sample barcodes and unique molecular identifiers added. RNA was extracted from every sample with Trizol reagent. Amplification of the libraries took two PCR steps, and the second step added a second sample barcode plus Illumina TruSeq adapters. Libraries were sequenced on an Illumina NovaSeq with 2 x 150 bp paired-end reads. Turning to the authors' computational methods: Reads were demultiplexed and collapsed into UMI-guided consensus sequences with migec v1.2.7. Using mixcr v2.1.11, the UMI consensuses were aligned to TRA and TRB V and J templates and assembled into clonotypes. Expanded or contracted clonotypes were those called significant by both edgeR and NoisET, with noise models trained on biological replicates. edgeR calls used a false discovery rate-adjusted p below 0.01 and a log2 fold-change threshold of 1. As an exploratory analysis of dynamics, PCA with hierarchical clustering was applied to max-normalized trajectories of the 1000 most abundant clonotypes. The CD4 or CD8 phenotype of responding clones was assigned using the separately sequenced CD4+ and CD8+ repertoires. The public reads were run again by TCRdb, first through fastp at Q25 and then through MiXCR, and only productive beta chains were kept. One record per CDR3 amino acid sequence lists the most common genes and DNA. The authors' filters were not applied to this entry. The sample contains approximately 150,000 distinct CDR3 sequences, around 13% of them found a single time. The ten largest clonotypes hold approximately 3.3% of the sample.

PBMCs were isolated by Ficoll-Paque density gradient centrifugation. The junction carries 7 bases between V and J, which are trimmed by 3 bases and 4 bases respectively. CDR1 SGHRS and CDR2 YFSETQ were looked up in the germline V gene. The cysteine opens and the phenylalanine closes a CDR3 of 13 amino acids. Of all the DNA, just the CDR3 is kept, 39 bases in frame from base 1. There are a few counts of this clonotype. Its cognate antigen has yet to be identified. Within one base of it there is no much larger clone, and no base qualities were kept. The chain is encoded by TRBV5-1 joined to TRBJ1-4, with an unclear D gene assignment. The sequenced sample was PBMCs or a T cell subset sorted from them (not recorded which). This TCR derives from a young man who had mild COVID-19 (a few samples of this study predate the infection). The sample titles of this study are shuffled in the database, so cell type and time point are left out; the donor was told from shared clones. The DNA sequence is TGCGCCAGCAGCTGGAGGGATAATGAAAAACTGTTTTTT. This gives the protein CASSWRDNEKLFF.